What follows are 8 T cell receptor beta chains derived from one specimen sequenced in a study of cytomegalovirus exposure and HLA in healthy donors. The PCR was carried out with 60 Vbeta primers and 13 Jbeta primers. Profiling relied on immunoSEQ multiplex PCR, and the TCRdb table lists in-frame clones only, not all of them. This sample carries 150,000 to 180,000 clones, 70% to 80% of them seen once, and the ten largest clones take 2% to 2.5%. The sample taken for sequencing was PBMCs. The receptor source for this set is a young man in good health and CMV-seronegative.

CDR3 bases: TGCGCCAGCAGCCAAGATAGGGACACAGGATATAGCAATCAGCCCCAGCATTTT. Translated, it gives CASSQDRDTGYSNQPQHF. The chain employs TRBV4-3 and TRBJ1-5, with D maybe TRBD1 (6 bases). V shed 0 bases and J shed 0 bases, with 15 bases lying between them. The CDR3 consists of 18 residues. The germline V gene has CDR1 LGHNA and CDR2 YSLEER.

This clone was picked up one time. This sequence joins TRBV19 and TRBJ2-3, with D possibly TRBD1 on 5 matching bases. The CDR3 length is 13 residues. Trimming shortened V by 6 bases and J by 2 bases, and 9 bases separated the two germline ends. Germline V CDR1 and CDR2: LNHDA, SQIVND (reference sequence). In DNA, the CDR3 is TGTGCCAGTAGAGGGGCAGACACAGATACGCAGTATTTT. It is translated as CASRGADTDTQYF.

In nucleotides, the CDR3 is TGTGCCAGCAGTGTTTCGACAGGGGGCCTCACAGATACGCAGTATTTT. Translated: CASSVSTGGLTDTQYF. The rearrangement uses TRBV6-4 and TRBJ2-3, with 10 bases aligning to TRBD1. This CDR3 spans 16 amino acids. Germline CDR1 is MRHNA and CDR2 is SNTAGT. V dropped 4 bases and J dropped 2; count of bases not matched to a gene: 6.

The chain employs TRBV9 and TRBJ1-2, with TRBD1 matching over 7 bases. From germline, CDR1 is SGDLS and CDR2 YYNGEE. Losses at the gene ends were 3 bases for V and 1 base for J; bases not matched to a gene: 0. CDR3 length equals 13 residues. CDR3 in DNA: TGTGCCAGCAGCGGGGACAGTAACTATGGCTACACCTTC. Its protein product is CASSGDSNYGYTF.

The gene calls are TRBV19 and TRBJ1-6; D perhaps matches TRBD1 (5 bases). Germline loops: CDR1 LNHDA, CDR2 SQIVND (reference sequence). V lost 6 bases, J lost 7 bases, and 10 bases lay in between. The CDR3 consists of 13 residues. Written as DNA, the CDR3 is TGTGCCAGTAGGCAACAGGACAATTCACCCCTCCACTTT. Translation: CASRQQDNSPLHF.

This clone was seen only a few times. The V call is TRBV7-9, the J call TRBJ2-7; D not resolved. This CDR3 spans 13 amino acids. Trimming removed 2 bases from V and 7 bases from J, with 12 bases in between. Germline V gene data show CDR1 as SEHNR and CDR2 as FQNEAQ (reference sequence). CDR3: CASSLSPSEEQYF. CDR3 nucleotides: TGTGCCAGCAGCTTATCTCCGTCAGAAGAGCAGTACTTC.

The chain employs TRBV28 and TRBJ1-1; D gene uncertain. The germline CDR1 and CDR2 sequences are MDHEN and SYDVKM. Trimming stripped 6 bases from V and 2 bases from J, with 13 bases between. This CDR3 contains 14 residues. In nucleotides, the CDR3 is TGTGCCAGCAGCCCCGCGGGCAGCAACACTGAAGCTTTCTTT. Translating gives CASSPAGSNTEAFF.

This clone was picked up a small number of times. V and J are TRBV4-1 and TRBJ2-7; TRBD1 aligns across 9 bases. In germline, CDR1 is MGHRA, CDR2 YSYEKL. The J segment lost 2 bases and the V segment lost 0 bases, leaving 2 bases of the junction unmatched. The CDR3 runs to 15 residues. CDR3 DNA sequence: TGCGCCAGCAGCCAAGATAGGACAGGGGCCTACGAGCAGTACTTC. It yields the protein CASSQDRTGAYEQYF.